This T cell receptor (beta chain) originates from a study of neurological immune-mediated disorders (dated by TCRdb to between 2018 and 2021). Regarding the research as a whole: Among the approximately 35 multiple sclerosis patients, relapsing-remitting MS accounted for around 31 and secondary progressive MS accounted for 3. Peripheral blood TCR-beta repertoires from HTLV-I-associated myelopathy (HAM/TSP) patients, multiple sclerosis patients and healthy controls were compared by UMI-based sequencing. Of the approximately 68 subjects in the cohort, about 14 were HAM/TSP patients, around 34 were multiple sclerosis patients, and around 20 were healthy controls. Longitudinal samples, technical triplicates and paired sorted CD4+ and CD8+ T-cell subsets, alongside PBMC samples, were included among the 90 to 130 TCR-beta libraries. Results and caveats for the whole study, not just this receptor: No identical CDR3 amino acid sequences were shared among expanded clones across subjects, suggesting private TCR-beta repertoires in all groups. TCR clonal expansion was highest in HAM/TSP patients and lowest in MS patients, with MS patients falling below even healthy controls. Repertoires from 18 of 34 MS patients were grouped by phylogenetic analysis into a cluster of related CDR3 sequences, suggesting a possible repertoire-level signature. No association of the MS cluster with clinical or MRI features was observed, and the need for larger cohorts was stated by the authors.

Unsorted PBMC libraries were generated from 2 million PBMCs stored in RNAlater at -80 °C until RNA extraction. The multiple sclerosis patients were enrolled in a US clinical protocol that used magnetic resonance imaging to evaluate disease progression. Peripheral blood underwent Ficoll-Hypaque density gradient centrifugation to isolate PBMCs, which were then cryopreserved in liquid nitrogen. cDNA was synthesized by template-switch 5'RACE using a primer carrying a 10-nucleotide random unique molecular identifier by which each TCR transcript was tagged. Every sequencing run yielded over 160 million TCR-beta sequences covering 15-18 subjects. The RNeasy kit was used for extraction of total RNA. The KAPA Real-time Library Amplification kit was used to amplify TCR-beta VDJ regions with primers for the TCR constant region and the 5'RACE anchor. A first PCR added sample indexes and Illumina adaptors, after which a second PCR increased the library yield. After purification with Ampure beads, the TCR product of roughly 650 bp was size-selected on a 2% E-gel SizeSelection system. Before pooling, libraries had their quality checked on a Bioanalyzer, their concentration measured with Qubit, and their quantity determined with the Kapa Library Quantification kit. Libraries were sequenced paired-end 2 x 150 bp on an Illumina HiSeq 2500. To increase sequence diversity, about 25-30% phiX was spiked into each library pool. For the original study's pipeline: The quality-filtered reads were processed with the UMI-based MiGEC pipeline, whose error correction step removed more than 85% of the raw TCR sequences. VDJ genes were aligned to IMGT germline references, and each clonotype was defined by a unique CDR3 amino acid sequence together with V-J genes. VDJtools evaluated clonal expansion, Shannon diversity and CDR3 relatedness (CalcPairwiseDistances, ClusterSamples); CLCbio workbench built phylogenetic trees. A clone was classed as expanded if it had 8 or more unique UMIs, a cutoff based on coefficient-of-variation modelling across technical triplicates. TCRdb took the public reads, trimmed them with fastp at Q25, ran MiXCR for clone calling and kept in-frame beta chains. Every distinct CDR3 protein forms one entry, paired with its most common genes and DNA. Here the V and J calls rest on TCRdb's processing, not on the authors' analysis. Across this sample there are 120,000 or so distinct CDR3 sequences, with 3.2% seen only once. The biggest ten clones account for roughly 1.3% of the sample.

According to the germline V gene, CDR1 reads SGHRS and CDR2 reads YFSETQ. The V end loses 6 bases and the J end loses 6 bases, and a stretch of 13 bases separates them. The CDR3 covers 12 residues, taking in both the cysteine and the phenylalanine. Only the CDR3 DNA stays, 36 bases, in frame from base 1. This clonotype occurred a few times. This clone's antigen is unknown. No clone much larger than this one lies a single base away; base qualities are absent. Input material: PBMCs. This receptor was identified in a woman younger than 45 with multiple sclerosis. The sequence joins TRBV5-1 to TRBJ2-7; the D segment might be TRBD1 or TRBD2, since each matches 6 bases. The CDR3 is CASTGARGEQYF. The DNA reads TGCGCCAGCACGGGGGCCCGGGGCGAGCAGTACTTC. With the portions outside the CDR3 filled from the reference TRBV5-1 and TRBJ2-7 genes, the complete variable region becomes KAGVTQTPRYLIKTRGQQVTLSCSPISGHRSVSWYQQTPGQGLQFLFEYFSETQRNKGNFPGRFSGRQFSNSRSEMNVSTLELGDSALYLCASTGARGEQYFGPGTRLTVT.